Below, one T cell receptor beta chain is given with its context. This record comes from a study of blood T cell repertoires in COVID-19. Study-wide background: Material from acute and convalescent COVID-19 was sourced from the United States, Italy and Spain. Sample material is recorded as cDNA or gDNA derived from T cells, B-cell-depleted T cells, or PBMCs.

Per the original methods: Amplifying reference gene primers gave estimates of nucleated cell counts. The assay was immunoSEQ multiplex PCR, and TCRdb's table has in-frame clones only and misses some. V, J and clone size reflect that table, while D and trimming were determined from the DNA. The sample has 70,000 or so clones; around three quarters are singletons. In germline, CDR1 is ENHRY, CDR2 SYGVKD. V was pared by 0 bases and J by 10 bases, with 9 bases of the junction left unmatched. The CDR3 length is 16 residues. V is TRBV10-3 and J is TRBJ2-1; 10 positions match TRBD2. This TCR was sampled from a human donor in a cohort sampled during active COVID-19. The specimen was peripheral blood. In nucleotides, the CDR3 is TGTGCCATCAGTGAGTCGAGCACTAGCGGGATCGGGGAGCAGTTCTTC. Protein sequence: CAISESSTSGIGEQFF.